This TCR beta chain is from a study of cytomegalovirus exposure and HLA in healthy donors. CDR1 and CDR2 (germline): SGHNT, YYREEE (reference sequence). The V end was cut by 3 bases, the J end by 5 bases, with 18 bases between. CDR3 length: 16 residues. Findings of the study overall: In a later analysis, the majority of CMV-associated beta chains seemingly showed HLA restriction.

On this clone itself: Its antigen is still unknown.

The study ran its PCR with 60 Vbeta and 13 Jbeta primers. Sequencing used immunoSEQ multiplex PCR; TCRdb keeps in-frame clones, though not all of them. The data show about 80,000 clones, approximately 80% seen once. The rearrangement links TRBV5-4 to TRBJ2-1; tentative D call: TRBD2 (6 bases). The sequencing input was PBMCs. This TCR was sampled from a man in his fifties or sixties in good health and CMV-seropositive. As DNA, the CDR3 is TGTGCCAGCAGCTCCGCGTTAAGCGGGCGGAACAATGAGCAGTTCTTC. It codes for CASSSALSGRNNEQFF.